The text below deals with one TCR beta chain. Its antigen is unidentified. Trimming at V came to 5 bases and at J to 2 bases, leaving 3 bases not matched to a gene. The germline V gene has CDR1 SGHRS and CDR2 YFSETQ. This CDR3 comprises 14 residues. The sample originates from a study of cytomegalovirus exposure and HLA in healthy donors. At the level of the study: Clustering assigned about four fifths of the approximately 400 genotyped donors to the Caucasian-associated ancestry cluster.

In the PCR, 60 Vbeta and 13 Jbeta primers were used. The data were produced by immunoSEQ multiplex PCR, yet TCRdb's version contains in-frame clones alone and is incomplete. The sample lists about 160,000 clones; 80% were seen once. Those who donated were healthy bone marrow donors. Study conclusions and caveats: Reportedly, fewer N-insertions than the roughly 700-donor mean appeared in an Asian-associated ancestry cluster in a later analysis. Accurate HLA-A and HLA-B prediction from TCR beta sequences was reported for most subjects.

Sequencing was done on a sample of PBMCs. This clonotype was obtained from a male donor in good health and CMV-seropositive. This chain links TRBV5-1 with TRBJ2-7, with 11 bases matching TRBD1. Here the CDR3 DNA reads TGCGCCAGCAGGCCGGGACAGGGGGCCTACGAGCAGTACTTC. Amino acid sequence: CASRPGQGAYEQYF.